This TCR beta chain was sequenced in a study of naive and memory T cell subsets. With V trimmed by 8 bases and J by 4 bases, 3 bases remained unmatched. CDR3 length: 13 residues. CD4 T cells were positively selected, then CD8 T cells from the CD4-negative fraction. Findings and caveats of the study: Findings for naive and memory subsets could not be checked against ground truth.

The beta constant-region primer was an equimolar mix of two oligonucleotides covering TRBC1 and TRBC2. Nested alpha and beta constant-region primers with the SP2 primer drove four PCR rounds on ligated cDNA. Ligation attached a single-stranded oligonucleotide with a 12-nucleotide UMI and the SP2 primer to the cDNA 3' end. TCRdb redid the calling of the UMI-ligation and nested PCR reads with MiXCR, one entry per CDR3 protein. The sample yields approximately 9,300 distinct CDR3 sequences, about 6% seen once. This clonotype was seen repeatedly, ten times or more. The antigen remains unidentified. The chain links TRBV12-3 or TRBV12-4 to TRBJ2-5; 11 positions match TRBD1. Specimen: CD4+ TEMRA cells from blood. The subset: effector memory re-expressing CD45RA, CD45RA+ CD27-. This clonotype was obtained from a human donor in good health. The CDR3 DNA is TGTGCCAGCTGGACAGGGGGCGGAGAGACCCAGTACTTC. Translated, it gives CASWTGGGETQYF.